This TCR beta chain stems from a study of cytomegalovirus exposure and HLA in healthy donors (dated by TCRdb to 2016 to 2017). As for the study more broadly: An earlier analysis of approximately 640 of the donors reported approximately 300 Gb of sequence data and 120 million or so unique TCR beta sequences from approximately 180 million T cells. HLA typing covered class I and class II loci at four-digit resolution. Genome-wide SNP genotypes for about three fifths of the roughly 700 donors were used in a later genetic analysis, which treated that subset as a discovery cohort. The study aimed to test whether signatures of past pathogen exposure could be identified by cataloging public T cell receptors. To decide whether each TCR beta V gene segment behaved as functional or pseudogenic, an earlier analysis of some 600 of the donors relied on high-throughput TCR beta sequencing. Typing coverage differed by locus: A, B, C, DRB1 and DQB1 were typed in about 620-630 donors, DQA1 in approximately 520, DPA1 in roughly 590, and DPB1 in approximately 450. Using immunosequencing, the study profiled T cell repertoires from 500 to 800 subjects and related those repertoires to cytomegalovirus serostatus. All discovery cohort repertoires had been generated on a single sequencing platform. Approximately 300 gigabases of sequencing data and around 85 million unique TCR sequences made up an early release that covered 640 HLA-typed donors. Alongside the repertoire data, information on donor age, sex, ethnicity and CMV serostatus was compiled. The genetic ancestry cluster associated with self-reported Caucasian donors included over 65% of the approximately 410 genotyped donors. On average, around 200,000 unique TCR beta nucleotide sequences were sequenced per donor among 300 to 500 genotyped donors of the cohort, with 15% to 20% of those sequences being non-productive. In a later analysis, previously published TCR beta repertoires from roughly 710 donors were re-analyzed and high-resolution HLA genotyping was added so that TCR occurrence patterns could be studied. About five DR-DQ haplotypes were treated as single units for association and clustering because of strong linkage in the cohort. Along with the approximately 600-subject first cohort, a separate validation cohort of more than 90 different subjects was used. The study combined high-throughput TCR immunosequencing, statistical association of individual TCRs with disease status, and machine learning to predict cytomegalovirus infection status. The later analysis used no new phenotypic data to find candidate immune exposures, relying instead on TCR beta sequences and their occurrence across donors. Study-wide conclusions, independent of this receptor: The sequencing pipeline was judged likely to have produced a cluster of highly shared sequence variants as a technical artifact. An association between a missense DCLRE1C variant and V-gene and J-gene trimming of TCR beta chains was found in a later genetic analysis and replicated in an independent cohort. The classifier was reported to diagnose cytomegalovirus status with high specificity and sensitivity in both the original and validation cohorts. Because the 87-base-pair reads could not distinguish some IMGT-functional V segments, including TRBV6-2 and TRBV6-3, those segments were excluded. In a later analysis, 15,000 to 20,000 TCR beta sequences were associated with specific HLA alleles at a false discovery rate of 0.05. When HLA alleles, especially DR and DQ, strongly co-occurred, attributing TCR associations to individual alleles was difficult. In a later analysis, HLA-associated TCR beta chains showed more clonal expansion and lower generation probabilities than non-associated chains that were equally common. In a later analysis, several top co-occurrence clusters were reported to appear linked to parvovirus B19, influenza, CMV and Epstein-Barr virus. The earlier analysis of 587 of the donors excluded seventeen rarely observed V segments, including chromosome 9 orphons, because counts were too low. In a later analysis, most CMV-associated TCR beta chains were found to appear HLA-restricted, with HLA associations seemingly driven largely by CMV exposure. Most TCR sequences were observed very rarely across donors, whereas some public TCRs were present in many individuals. The presence/absence analyses assumed that sequencing depth was roughly uniform across donors, and that assumption may not be true. It was suggested by the authors that the approach could potentially be generalized to other disease states and immunological phenotypes. An earlier analysis of 587 of the donors showed that most TCR beta V segments appeared in productive rearrangements either about 90% or about 30% of the time, which broadly matched IMGT annotations. The cohort was sequenced for TCR beta chains only, and without alpha or paired-chain data the features that could be detected were limited. The study gave a list of around 170 TCR beta chains associated with cytomegalovirus. For the cohort, immune exposure information was limited to CMV serostatus. Correlated functional status among segregating V segments might reflect linkage disequilibrium, but an unknown experimental factor could not be ruled out. Because some donors lacked HLA typing at each locus, the association tests relied only on the typed subset. Three of the identified cytomegalovirus-associated TCR beta chains were confirmed in vitro to be specific for cytomegalovirus antigens. Compared with the roughly 720-donor mean, donors in an Asian-associated ancestry cluster had fewer N-insertions in productive TCRs, according to a later genetic analysis. A further reported finding was that TCR beta sequences accurately predicted the HLA-A and HLA-B alleles for most subjects in the first cohort. In a later analysis, the rate of TCR association differed among HLA loci, with DRB1 alleles having the most associated TCRs and HLA-C alleles having the fewest.

The cohort comprised 550 to 700 healthy bone marrow donors. At the time of sampling, every cohort member was nominally healthy, though immune exposures that went unrecorded were likely present. The donor tested CMV seropositive and was one of the 289 seropositive cohort members. Every donor gave a peripheral blood sample, and the peripheral blood mononuclear cells from that sample were used for TCR beta sequencing. The Qiagen DNeasy Blood Extraction Kit was used to extract genomic DNA from the blood cell samples. Regarding this clone: Its cognate antigen has yet to be identified. The input lacks base qualities; no much larger clone sits a single base away.

The germline V and J ends show losses of 1 base and 0 bases respectively, and no gene match explains 5 bases of the junction. The germline V gene supplies CDR1 KGHSH and CDR2 LQKENI. Taken from cysteine to phenylalanine, the CDR3 has 17 residues. Only the CDR3 region is kept as DNA, spanning 51 bases read in frame from base 1. Libraries came from the immunoSEQ multiplex PCR assay. For the multiplex PCR, a mixture combining 60 forward primers for TCR Vbeta segments and 13 reverse primers for TCR Jbeta segments was used. A multiplex PCR assay on genomic DNA amplified the CDR3 region of rearranged TCR beta genes. On the Illumina HiSeq System, the amplified TCR beta libraries were sequenced as 87-base-pair reads. Per the source publication's procedure: Across the 500 to 750 repertoires, a later analysis counted 80 million or so unique TCR beta chains, roughly 11 million of which were shared by at least two donors. To remove PCR and sequencing errors, raw reads were error-corrected and collapsed into unique sequences using a nearest-neighbor algorithm that merged closely related sequences. Alignment of CDR3 sequences to IMGT reference sequences was used to assign V, D and J gene segments. For a sequence to be retained, a match of at least six nucleotides was required to both a V gene segment and a J gene segment. A rearrangement counted as productive if the CDR3 had no stop codons and remained in frame with V and J, and every other rearrangement counted as non-productive. Following IMGT convention, CDR3 was defined as the stretch from the second conserved V-encoded cysteine up to the conserved J-encoded phenylalanine. In an earlier analysis of just under 600 of the donors, sequences lacking an unambiguous match to a single V gene segment were excluded. An earlier analysis of a few hundred of the donors called V segments functional above 56.7% productive rearrangements and segregating when the between-donor standard deviation exceeded 5%. To diagnose cytomegalovirus status from the catalog of TCR beta chain sequences, a statistical classification framework was built. In a later analysis, TCR nucleotide sequences were compared against IMGT/GENE-DB human TR gene sequences so that V and J genes could be assigned. A later analysis assigned CDR3 sequences and most-parsimonious VDJ recombination scenarios with the TCRdist pipeline. In a later analysis, each TCR beta chain was defined by its CDR3 amino acid sequence together with its V-gene family, and reads without a unique V-gene family were excluded. A later analysis removed 450 to 600 highly shared, low-generation-probability nucleotide sequences to deal with suspected cross-contamination and a sequencing artifact. A later analysis calculated a clonal expansion index for each public chain from normalized within-repertoire ranks of inferred template counts. In a later analysis, generation probabilities were computed using a VDJ recombination model fitted to out-of-frame rearrangements, and the results were checked against IGoR. In a later analysis, hypergeometric tests were used to score TCR-TCR, TCR-HLA and TCR-CMV co-occurrence, with a repertoire-size bias correction applied to TCR pairs. In a later analysis, false discovery rates were estimated by permuting HLA or CMV assignments 20 times. In a later analysis, co-occurring TCRs were grouped with DBSCAN, and TCRdist sequence similarity was added when clustering was performed within HLA-allele-positive subsets. Co-occurrence clustering excluded repertoires with fewer than 30,000 or more than 120,000 public chains, plus five with anomalous nucleotide sharing. The source is immuneACCESS, and TCRdb retained only in-frame sequences with V and J called. Part of the clones is not carried over; for the studies checked, unresolved V genes explain less than half of this, and the remainder is unexplained. The V and J calls and clone size are taken from that table; D and trimming were inferred from the DNA. Recorded for this sample are 130,000 or so clones; less than 80% of them occurred a single time. About 1.8% of the sample lies in the top ten.

This TCR was recovered from a female donor in good health and CMV-seropositive. The material sequenced was PBMCs. The sequence is built from TRBV18 and TRBJ2-3, with 9 central nucleotides matching TRBD2. The DNA reads as follows: TGTGCCAGCTCACCACGAAGCGGGGGGATAAGCACAGATACGCAGTATTTT. This translates into CASSPRSGGISTDTQYF. Here the CDR3 is joined to the reference TRBV18 and TRBJ2-3 genes, and the full variable domain is: NAGVMQNPRHLVRRRGQEARLRCSPMKGHSHVYWYRQLPEEGLKFMVYLQKENIIDESGMPKERFSAEFPKEGPSILRIQQVVRGDSAAYFCASSPRSGGISTDTQYFGPGTRLTVL.